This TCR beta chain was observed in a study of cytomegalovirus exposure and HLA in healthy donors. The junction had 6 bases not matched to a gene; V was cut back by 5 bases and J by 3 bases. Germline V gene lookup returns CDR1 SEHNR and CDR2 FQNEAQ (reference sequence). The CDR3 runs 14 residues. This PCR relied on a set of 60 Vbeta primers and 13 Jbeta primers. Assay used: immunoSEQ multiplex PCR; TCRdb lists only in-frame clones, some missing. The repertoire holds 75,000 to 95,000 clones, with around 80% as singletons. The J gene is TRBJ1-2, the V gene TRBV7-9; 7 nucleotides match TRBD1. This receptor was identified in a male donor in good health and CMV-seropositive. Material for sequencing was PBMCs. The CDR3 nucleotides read TGTGCCAGCAGCCTCCGACAGGGAGACTATGGCTACACCTTC. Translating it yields CASSLRQGDYGYTF. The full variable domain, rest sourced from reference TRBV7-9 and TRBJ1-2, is DTGVSQNPRHKITKRGQNVTFRCDPISEHNRLYWYRQTLGQGPEFLTYFQNEAQLEKSRLLSDRFSAERPKGSFSTLEIQRTEQGDSAMYLCASSLRQGDYGYTFGSGTRLTVV.